One and the same sample provided the 18 T cell receptor beta chains below, sequenced in a study of CD8 T cells in Susac syndrome. It was with random hexamers that 0.5 to 1 ug RNA was reverse transcribed. A single record per CDR3 protein comes from TCRdb applying MiXCR to the immunoSEQ multiplex PCR reads. Of approximately 300,000 distinct CDR3 sequences listed, 85% are singletons. Sequenced sample: CD8+ T cells from PBMCs. Every receptor here comes from a human donor with multiple sclerosis.

This chain uses TRBV7-9 with TRBJ1-2, with a possible D match to TRBD1 (6 bases). The V gene lost 4 bases and the J gene lost 0 bases, with 24 bases spanning the gap. From germline, CDR1 is SEHNR and CDR2 FQNEAQ (reference sequence). The CDR3 contains 19 residues. CDR3 residues: CASSSTKWGQGRANYGYTF. The CDR3 DNA reads as TGTGCCAGCAGCTCGACCAAATGGGGGCAGGGGAGAGCTAACTATGGCTACACCTTC.

The rearrangement joins TRBV20-1 to TRBJ1-3; 11 nucleotides agree with TRBD1. Germline CDR1 reads DFQATT; CDR2 reads SNEGSKA (reference sequence). This CDR3 comprises 16 residues. J was trimmed by 3 bases and V by 3 bases; bases with no gene match: 7. The CDR3 loop is CSASRGQGVNGNTIYF. CDR3 DNA: TGCAGTGCTAGCAGGGGACAGGGGGTTAATGGAAACACCATATATTTT.

V gene TRBV4-3 combines with J gene TRBJ2-5; a weak D match, TRBD2 (6 bases). V lost 0 bases to trimming and J lost 2 bases, with 16 bases between them. This CDR3 region has 17 residues. Germline loops: CDR1 LGHNA, CDR2 YSLEER. CDR3 residues: CASSQEWAGSTQETQYF. The CDR3 DNA sequence: TGCGCCAGCAGCCAAGAGTGGGCGGGGAGCACGCAAGAGACCCAGTACTTC.

V usage is TRBV27 and J usage is TRBJ1-2; D not certain. This CDR3 has 16 amino acids. Germline CDR1 and CDR2: MNHEY and SMNVEV (reference sequence). V was cut by 2 bases and J by 6 bases, with 19 bases left in between. This CDR3 is CASSLGVSRFSHGYTF. The CDR3 region has the DNA TGTGCCAGCAGTTTAGGAGTTTCGCGGTTTTCCCATGGCTACACCTTC.

The J gene is TRBJ2-7, the V gene TRBV28; D is unresolved. Trimming shortened V by 1 base and J by 5 bases, and 6 bases separated the two germline ends. The CDR3 covers 12 residues. Germline CDR1 and CDR2: MDHEN and SYDVKM. CDR3 amino acids: CASSLYWDEQYF. In DNA, the CDR3 is TGTGCCAGCAGTTTATACTGGGACGAGCAGTACTTC.

This clonotype occurred once. A read error may account for a junction end that differs from germline. The genes are TRBV15 and TRBJ2-7; a weak D match, TRBD2 (6 bases). CDR3 length: 19 residues. The germline V gene encodes CDR1 LNHNV and CDR2 YYDKDF (reference sequence). Here the CDR3 reads CATSGDSHNPGLWRDEQYF. The CDR3 nucleotides read TGTGCCACCAGCGGAGACTCGCATAACCCGGGACTGTGGAGGGACGAGCAGTACTTC.

The chain has TRBV27 and TRBJ1-4; D is uncertain. The V and J ends lost 8 bases and 3 bases respectively, with 16 bases between them. The CDR3 length is 15 residues. Germline V gene sequence: CDR1 MNHEY, CDR2 SMNVEV (reference sequence). The CDR3 bases are TGTGCCAGCGGATCCGTGGAGGGAGCTAATGAAAAACTGTTTTTT. Encoded protein: CASGSVEGANEKLFF.

The chain employs TRBV7-8 and TRBJ1-3; 9 positions agree with TRBD1. The ends lost 4 bases at V and 2 bases at J; junction bases unmatched: 0. CDR1 is SGHVS, CDR2 FQNEAQ, per germline. The CDR3 is 14 residues long. CDR3 protein: CASSWTGAGNTIYF. In nucleotides, the CDR3 is TGTGCCAGCAGCTGGACAGGGGCTGGAAACACCATATATTTT.

The chain combines TRBV2 with TRBJ2-5, with TRBD1 matching over 8 bases. Germline loops: CDR1 SNHLY, CDR2 FYNNEI. The length of the CDR3 is 15 residues. V trimming: 5 bases; J trimming: 5 bases; junction bases outside the gene matches: 10. Here the CDR3 reads CASSSRTGYAETQYF. The CDR3 DNA follows: TGTGCCAGCAGTTCCAGGACAGGGTATGCGGAGACCCAGTACTTC.

The V and J genes are TRBV28 and TRBJ2-6; D gene uncertain. Germline CDR1 and CDR2: MDHEN and SYDVKM. Trimming took 7 bases from V and 0 from J, leaving 10 bases between them. The CDR3 is 15 residues long. In DNA form, the CDR3 reads TGTGCCAGCATTGGGGTTCGCTCTGGGGCCAACGTCCTGACTTTC. This sequence encodes CASIGVRSGANVLTF.

V gene TRBV29-1 combines with J gene TRBJ2-1, with 7 bases fitting TRBD1. V was pared by 3 bases and J by 3 bases, with 5 bases of the junction left unmatched. The CDR3 has 14 amino acids. CDR1 SQVTM and CDR2 ANQGSEA come from the germline V gene. The CDR3 bases are TGCAGCGTTGAGCCCCGACAGGGCTACAATGAGCAGTTCTTC. This codes for CSVEPRQGYNEQFF.

This clonotype occurred once. The V and J genes are TRBV12-3 or TRBV12-4 and TRBJ1-3; D gene unclear. The V end lost 5 bases, the J end lost 9 bases, and 14 bases lay between the germline ends. The CDR3 covers 13 residues. As DNA, the CDR3 is TGTGCCAGCAGTGTAGGAGGAGTTCGCACCATATATTTT. As protein: CASSVGGVRTIYF.

The V gene is TRBV7-3, the J gene TRBJ2-2; tentatively, D is TRBD1 (6 bases). Between the trimmed V and J ends, which lost 1 base and 2 bases, there was a span of 14 bases. The CDR3 has 17 residues. Germline V gives CDR1 SGHTA, CDR2 FQGTGA. In nucleotides, the CDR3 is TGTGCCAGCAGCTTAATTTCAGGGGCCCCTAACACCGGGGAGCTGTTTTTT. Its protein product is CASSLISGAPNTGELFF.

The J gene is TRBJ2-7, the V gene TRBV4-2, with D unresolved. The V gene lost 0 bases and the J gene lost 6 bases, with 24 bases spanning the gap. The germline V gene encodes CDR1 LGHNA and CDR2 YNFKEQ. The length of the CDR3 is 18 residues. In DNA form, the CDR3 reads TGTGCCAGCAGCCAAGATTCTATGGGGTACGGTGGTAGGGTCGAGCAGTACTTC. Protein sequence: CASSQDSMGYGGRVEQYF.

This clonotype was counted a few times. The chain employs TRBV6-1 and TRBJ2-7, with TRBD1 matching 7 bases. The junction had 7 bases not matched to a gene; V was cut back by 5 bases and J by 0 bases. Germline V lookup: CDR1 MNHNS, CDR2 SASEGT. This CDR3 region has 15 residues. In DNA, the CDR3 is TGTGCCAGCAGTCATGGGACAGCTAGCTCCTACGAGCAGTACTTC. Protein product: CASSHGTASSYEQYF.

The sample holds one count of this clonotype. The chain uses TRBV28 and TRBJ2-1; D perhaps matches TRBD2 (6 bases). The CDR3 loop spans 15 amino acids. Germline V gene data show CDR1 as MDHEN and CDR2 as SYDVKM. The V end lost 6 bases, the J end lost 0 bases, and 12 bases lay between the germline ends. The CDR3 coding sequence is TGTGCCAGCAGGGTGGCGGGGAGCTCCTACAATGAGCAGTTCTTC. Protein: CASRVAGSSYNEQFF. The variable domain in full, completed from reference TRBV28 and TRBJ2-1, reads DVKVTQSSRYLVKRTGEKVFLECVQDMDHENMFWYRQDPGLGLRLIYFSYDVKMKEKGDIPEGYSVSREKKERFSLILESASTNQTSMYLCASRVAGSSYNEQFFGPGTRLTVL.

The chain has TRBV29-1 and TRBJ2-2; either TRBD1 or TRBD2 may supply D (5 bases each). CDR1 is SQVTM, CDR2 ANQGSEA, per germline. V gave up 5 bases and J gave up 5 bases, with 12 bases separating them. This CDR3 contains 13 residues. CDR3 residues: CSVPPEGTGELFF. For the CDR3, the DNA is TGCAGCGTTCCTCCAGAGGGGACCGGGGAGCTGTTTTTT.

The gene calls are TRBV20-1 and TRBJ2-7; 8 positions agree with TRBD2. V lost 6 bases to trimming and J lost 2 bases; unmatched junction nucleotides: 6. The germline V gene has CDR1 DFQATT and CDR2 SNEGSKA (reference sequence). CDR3 length equals 13 residues. CDR3 sequence reads: CSAPLAGAYEQYF. In DNA form, the CDR3 reads TGCAGTGCCCCTCTAGCGGGTGCCTACGAGCAGTACTTC.